The T cell receptor beta chain described here comes from a study of T cells in Graves' hyperthyroidism and ophthalmopathy. Stable disease denoted Graves' hyperthyroidism without ophthalmopathy progression within 18 months. Hyperthyroidism, newly diagnosed and lasting under 2 months, affected patients aged 18 to 65. Patients with uncontrolled infections, other autoimmune diseases, pregnancy or lactation were excluded. Germline CDR1 is MNHEY and CDR2 is SVGEGT. This CDR3 contains 15 residues. Trimming removed 4 bases from V and 6 bases from J; junction bases left unmatched: 8. Amplification targeted TCR beta CDR3 regions from RNA transcripts. The study used the HTBI primer set for a first-round RT-PCR of the TCR CDR3. From the multiplex PCR reads, TCRdb called clonotypes with MiXCR, one entry per CDR3 protein. The sample records around 190,000 distinct CDR3 sequences, about a sixth being singletons.

The sequenced sample consisted of blood. This chain links TRBV6-2 or TRBV6-3 with TRBJ2-3; 9 bases line up with TRBD1. This clonotype was obtained from a woman in her fifties or sixties with Graves' hyperthyroidism. The CDR3 nucleotides read TGTGCCAGCAGTTCTCCCGGGACAGGGCTGGATACGCAGTATTTT. Its protein product is CASSSPGTGLDTQYF.